Listed here are 24 T cell receptor beta chains from one sample, sequenced in a study of T cell repertoires in cytomegalovirus infection. TCRdb analysed the reads with MiXCR anew, one entry per CDR3 protein. The table lists roughly 500,000 distinct CDR3 sequences, more than 15% of them singletons. Sequenced sample: CD8+ T cells from PBMCs. These receptors were collected from a human donor in good health (CMV status not recorded). Some clones in this sample may be carry-over from other donors' samples.

This clonotype was observed many times. The chain joins TRBV7-8 to TRBJ2-1; D gene ambiguous. The V gene lost 2 bases and the J gene lost 3 bases, with 14 bases spanning the gap. Germline V gives CDR1 SGHVS, CDR2 FQNEAQ. This CDR3 contains 16 residues. The CDR3 protein is CASSLYFGRSYNEQFF. The CDR3 bases are TGTGCCAGCAGCTTATACTTCGGTAGGAGCTACAATGAGCAGTTCTTC.

The rearrangement links TRBV9 to TRBJ2-3; possible D gene TRBD1, 5 bases. The ends were cut back, 4 bases at V and 6 bases at J, with 21 bases in the middle. The germline CDR1 and CDR2 sequences are SGDLS and YYNGEE. The CDR3 sequence is 16 residues long. CDR3 nucleotide sequence: TGTGCCAGCAGCCCCTCAGGGCGGTCCAGGCTTGATACGCAGTATTTT. Its translation is CASSPSGRSRLDTQYF.

This clonotype was observed at least ten times. The chain employs TRBV6-5 and TRBJ1-2; D is unclear. The CDR3 contains 14 residues. CDR1 is MNHEY, CDR2 SVGAGI, per germline. Trimming took 5 bases from V and 3 from J, leaving 13 bases between them. The CDR3 protein is CASSDSYNDYGYTF. The CDR3 DNA sequence: TGTGCCAGCAGTGATTCCTATAACGACTATGGCTACACCTTC.

This clonotype was seen repeatedly, ten times or more. V is TRBV10-2 and J is TRBJ2-7, with D perhaps TRBD1 or TRBD2 (5 bases each). The CDR3 is 18 amino acids. The germline CDR1 and CDR2 sequences are WSHSY and SAAADI. V lost 3 bases and J lost 4, with 25 bases in between. The CDR3 is CASSEDDRIPPPGYEQYF. In DNA, the CDR3 is TGCGCCAGCAGTGAAGACGACAGAATTCCCCCTCCGGGGTACGAGCAGTACTTC.

The chain joins TRBV9 to TRBJ1-2; TRBD1 agrees at 9 bases. With V trimmed by 3 bases and J by 6 bases, 15 bases remained unmatched. CDR3 length: 17 residues. From germline, CDR1 is SGDLS and CDR2 YYNGEE. The CDR3, as DNA: TGTGCCAGCAGCGAAAACCGGGACAGGGTAGAAGTAGATGGCTACACCTTC. Amino acid sequence: CASSENRDRVEVDGYTF.

This clonotype showed up just a few times. The chain is built from TRBV2 and TRBJ2-3; D remains unclear. Germline values: CDR1 SNHLY, CDR2 FYNNEI. V lost 8 bases to trimming and J lost 6 bases, with 21 bases between them. The CDR3 is 15 amino acids. The chain's CDR3 is CASPTNGGPRDTQYF. Written as DNA, the CDR3 is TGTGCCAGCCCTACCAACGGCGGCCCCCGGGATACGCAGTATTTT.

This clonotype was recorded many times. The V gene is TRBV11-3, the J gene TRBJ2-1, with TRBD2 identical over 7 bases. V dropped 5 bases and J dropped 10; count of bases not matched to a gene: 8. The CDR3 runs to 13 residues. CDR1 and CDR2 (germline): SGHNT, YENEEA. CDR3 region: CASSPRGGLEQFF. The CDR3 DNA follows: TGTGCCAGCAGCCCACGCGGGGGTCTGGAGCAGTTCTTC. Combining the CDR3 with reference TRBV11-3 and TRBJ2-1 gives the whole variable domain EAGVVQSPRYKIIEKKQPVAFWCNPISGHNTLYWYLQNLGQGPELLIRYENEEAVDDSQLPKDRFSAERLKGVDSTLKIQPAELGDSAVYLCASSPRGGLEQFFGPGTRLTVL.

This clonotype occurred many times. This rearrangement joins TRBV7-9 to TRBJ2-4; possible D gene TRBD2, 5 bases. The germline V gene has CDR1 SEHNR and CDR2 FQNEAQ (reference sequence). The V end was cut by 0 bases, the J end by 0 bases, with 9 bases between. The CDR3 covers 16 residues. The CDR3 here is CASSLAGGLAKNIQYF. The CDR3 DNA is TGTGCCAGCAGCTTAGCCGGCGGACTAGCCAAAAACATTCAGTACTTC. Combining the CDR3 with reference TRBV7-9 and TRBJ2-4 gives the whole variable domain DTGVSQNPRHKITKRGQNVTFRCDPISEHNRLYWYRQTLGQGPEFLTYFQNEAQLEKSRLLSDRFSAERPKGSFSTLEIQRTEQGDSAMYLCASSLAGGLAKNIQYFGAGTRLSVL.

This sequence joins TRBV24-1 and TRBJ2-3; a possible D gene is TRBD1 (6 bases). There are 15 residues in the CDR3. V dropped 5 bases and J dropped 2 bases, with 13 bases sitting between them. Germline V gene data show CDR1 as KGHDR and CDR2 as SFDVKD. CDR3 sequence: CATSGKGDITDTQYF. The CDR3 region has the DNA TGTGCCACCAGTGGTAAGGGGGATATCACAGATACGCAGTATTTT.

The chain couples TRBV19 to TRBJ2-4; D remains ambiguous. Trimming took 5 bases from V and 1 from J, leaving 21 bases between them. This CDR3 comprises 18 residues. CDR1 and CDR2 (germline): LNHDA, SQIVND (reference sequence). CDR3 amino acids: CASSATPTGKGAKNIQYF. CDR3 nucleotide sequence: TGTGCCAGTAGTGCCACCCCTACTGGAAAGGGTGCCAAAAACATTCAGTACTTC.

This clonotype was observed at least ten times. The rearrangement joins TRBV6-6 to TRBJ1-3, with no clear D. The CDR3 sequence is 17 residues long. Deletions cut 7 bases from V and 5 bases from J, with 24 bases between. Germline V CDR1 and CDR2: MNHNY, SVGAGI (reference sequence). CDR3 sequence: CASTLEPLIEERNTIYF. The CDR3 DNA sequence: TGTGCCAGCACCCTCGAGCCCTTAATTGAGGAACGAAACACCATATATTTT.

The chain uses TRBV19 and TRBJ2-1, with TRBD2 identical over 8 bases. CDR3 length: 14 amino acids. CDR1 and CDR2 (germline): LNHDA, SQIVND (reference sequence). Trimming removed 3 bases from V and 7 bases from J; junction bases left unmatched: 5. The DNA for the CDR3 is TGTGCCAGTAGTATGACTAGCGCAGAGAATGAGCAGTTCTTC. Translating gives CASSMTSAENEQFF.

Ten or more counts support this clonotype. The chain joins TRBV12-3 or TRBV12-4 to TRBJ1-4; D gene uncertain. The CDR3 is made up of 14 amino acids. The V gene lost 6 bases and the J gene lost 5 bases, with 13 bases spanning the gap. The CDR3 DNA reads as TGTGCCAGCAGCCCCGACTTGAGCAATGAAAAACTGTTTTTT. It specifies CASSPDLSNEKLFF.

This clonotype was counted at least ten times. CDR3 in amino acids: CASSQDLSYNSPLHF. CDR3 sequence (DNA): TGTGCCAGCAGCCAGGACCTCTCCTATAATTCACCCCTCCACTTT. This chain joins TRBV7-2 and TRBJ1-6; no reliable D call. CDR1 is SGHTA and CDR2 is FQGNSA in the germline V gene. The CDR3 contains 15 residues. Between the trimmed V and J ends, which lost 5 bases and 0 bases, there was a span of 8 bases. Full variable domain (outside the CDR3, taken from reference TRBV7-2 and TRBJ1-6): GAGVSQSPSNKVTEKGKDVELRCDPISGHTALYWYRQSLGQGLEFLIYFQGNSAPDKSGLPSDRFSAERTGGSVSTLTIQRTQQEDSAVYLCASSQDLSYNSPLHFGNGTRLTVT.

This clonotype came up many times. CDR3 nucleotide sequence: TGTGCCAGCAGCCCCGCTTCACGCAATGAGCAGTTCTTC. This codes for CASSPASRNEQFF. V usage is TRBV7-6 and J usage is TRBJ2-1; D is ambiguous. V lost 5 bases and J lost 6, with 11 bases in between. The CDR3 is made up of 13 amino acids. Germline V gene lookup returns CDR1 SGHVS and CDR2 FNYEAQ.

This clonotype was seen a handful of times. The V and J genes are TRBV15 and TRBJ2-2; TRBD2 might be the D (6 bases). The CDR3 covers 14 residues. Between the trimmed V and J ends, which lost 1 base and 3 bases, there was a span of 6 bases. Germline-derived CDR1 and CDR2 are LNHNV and YYDKDF (reference sequence). The CDR3 sequence: CATSRGEDTGELFF. In nucleotides, the CDR3 is TGTGCCACCAGCAGAGGGGAGGACACCGGGGAGCTGTTTTTT.

This clonotype was picked up many times. The rearrangement links TRBV5-5 to TRBJ1-4, with 11 bases lining up with TRBD1. The CDR3 consists of 17 residues. V was clipped by 4 bases and J by 2 bases; unmatched bases: 7. Looked up from germline, CDR1 is SGHKS and CDR2 is YYEKEE (reference sequence). CDR3: CASSQGQGVATNEKLFF. The CDR3 DNA follows: TGTGCCAGCAGCCAGGGACAGGGGGTCGCTACTAATGAAAAACTGTTTTTT.

This chain uses TRBV9 with TRBJ1-5; D might be TRBD1 (6 bases). Germline V gives CDR1 SGDLS, CDR2 YYNGEE. V lost 4 bases to trimming and J lost 4 bases, with 18 bases between them. The CDR3 runs 16 residues. The CDR3 DNA sequence: TGTGCCAGCAGCCCTCAATGGACAGTAAGTAATCAGCCCCAGCATTTT. Amino acids: CASSPQWTVSNQPQHF.

This clonotype was seen a few times. This chain connects TRBV5-4 to TRBJ1-6, with D perhaps TRBD1 (5 bases). V shed 0 bases and J shed 3 bases, with 7 bases lying between them. The CDR3 consists of 15 residues. Per germline, CDR1 SGHNT and CDR2 YYREEE (reference sequence). DNA for the CDR3: TGTGCCAGCAGCTTGGGACAGAACTATAATTCACCCCTCCACTTT. As protein: CASSLGQNYNSPLHF.

This clonotype has a count of ten or more. This chain uses TRBV6-5 with TRBJ1-2; 8 nucleotides agree with TRBD1. J lost 7 bases, V lost 0 bases, and 10 bases had no gene match. Germline V gene sequence: CDR1 MNHEY, CDR2 SVGAGI. The CDR3 has 16 amino acids. CDR3 amino acids: CASSYSKAKDRAGYTF. In DNA, the CDR3 is TGTGCCAGCAGTTACTCGAAAGCCAAGGACAGGGCTGGCTACACCTTC.

This clonotype was seen ten or more times. The chain couples TRBV7-9 to TRBJ2-2, with TRBD1 matching over 8 bases. Germline V gene sequence: CDR1 SEHNR, CDR2 FQNEAQ (reference sequence). The trim removed 10 bases at V and 0 bases at J, leaving 7 bases unmatched. The CDR3 loop spans 15 amino acids. The DNA of the CDR3 is TGTGCCACCTTATTACAGGGGGCGAACACCGGGGAGCTGTTTTTT. Translating gives CATLLQGANTGELFF.

The V and J genes are TRBV11-2 and TRBJ2-2; D unclear. Germline lookup yields CDR1 SGHAT and CDR2 FQNNGV. This CDR3 region has 12 residues. V was pared by 7 bases and J by 2 bases, with 5 bases between. CDR3: CASTTNTGELFF. The CDR3 nucleotides read TGTGCCAGCACCACCAACACCGGGGAGCTGTTTTTT.

The genes are TRBV2 and TRBJ1-1; D is perhaps TRBD1 (5 bases). The CDR3 is 16 amino acids. Per germline, CDR1 SNHLY and CDR2 FYNNEI. The ends were cut back, 10 bases at V and 0 bases at J, with 21 bases in the middle. CDR3 amino acids: CATKGTQVRMNTEAFF. The CDR3 DNA reads as TGTGCCACCAAGGGGACGCAAGTCCGGATGAACACTGAAGCTTTCTTT.

This clonotype was seen repeatedly, ten times or more. V gene TRBV7-2 combines with J gene TRBJ2-2; 7 nucleotides match TRBD2. V dropped 3 bases and J dropped 5; count of bases not matched to a gene: 3. The germline CDR1 and CDR2 sequences are SGHTA and FQGNSA. The CDR3 is made up of 14 amino acids. The CDR3 loop reads CASSLGGMTGELFF. CDR3 DNA: TGTGCCAGCAGCTTGGGGGGGATGACCGGGGAGCTGTTTTTT.